The present TCR beta chain was sequenced within a study of brain metastases from non-small cell lung cancer (dated 2019 in TCRdb). Notes on the research overall: In non-small-cell lung cancer patients, the researchers characterized the immune microenvironment of brain metastases and primary tumors that had been resected as matched pairs.

Including the terminal cysteine and phenylalanine, the CDR3 comprises 13 residues. Only the CDR3 portion is preserved as DNA: 39 bases, with reading frame beginning at the first base. The germline V gene sets CDR1 to SGHDN and CDR2 to FVKESK. Trimming costs V 2 bases and J 9 bases, and their ends lie 8 bases apart. The library was generated by the immunoSEQ multiplex PCR assay. T-cell receptor beta chain repertoire sequencing was performed alongside a 770-gene immune expression panel. TCRdb provides this immuneACCESS table in a form limited to in-frame rearrangements. Some clones are lacking; in checked studies, under half of them reflect an unresolved V gene, and why the rest are absent is not known. In all, the sample holds approximately 6,100 clones, and roughly 85% of those were seen once. The top ten clones comprise nearly 7.5% of the sample. About this clone: The antigen this receptor binds is unknown. The record has no base qualities; no much larger clone is one base away.

General findings and caveats noted by the study authors: T-cell infiltration was lower in brain metastases than in primary tumors (P < 0.001). Compared with the matched primary tumors, roughly 63% of brain metastases appeared to show expanded T-cell clones. Paired brain metastases and primary tumors largely shared TCR repertoires, although T-cell densities in the metastases were sparse.

The cohort comprised around 40 patients with surgically resected non-small-cell lung cancer who had both primary tumor and brain metastasis specimens. Archival formalin-fixed, paraffin-embedded tissues were used as the tumor specimens. This sequence uses TRBV14 and TRBJ1-6, with TRBD1 tentatively as D gene (5 bases match). The specimen was primary lung tumor tissue. Explained via the paper, the cell subset or site label denotes: primary lung tumor paired with brain metastasis. This sequence originates from a donor over 35 with non-small cell lung cancer. Here the CDR3 is given as CASSQSRGSPLHF. The nucleotide sequence reads TGTGCCAGCAGCCAATCGAGGGGTTCACCCCTCCACTTT.